Included here is one TCR beta chain sequence, with context. What it binds is unknown. Time point reported: sample taken at primary tumor resection. CDR1 is SQVTM, CDR2 ANQGSEA, per germline. CDR3 length: 14 amino acids. V lost 7 bases and J lost 2; bases outside the gene matches: 11. This sample was included in a study of spatial heterogeneity in lung cancer. Every TCR cDNA molecule bore its own unique molecular identifier. MiXCR, applied by TCRdb to the 5' RACE reads, yields one record per CDR3 protein. The sample carries over 25,000 distinct CDR3 sequences, approximately 6.5% recorded once. General study points: Within tumors, counts of expanded alpha and beta TCRs tracked tumor mutation counts.

Sequenced material: lung tumor tissue, taken at surgery. The rearrangement uses TRBV29-1 and TRBJ2-7; TRBD2 matches at 7 bases. This sequence originates from a male donor with early-stage non-small cell lung cancer. The CDR3 reads CSDSRETETYEQYF. The CDR3, as DNA: TGCAGCGACTCGCGGGAGACTGAAACCTACGAGCAGTACTTC.